The 20 T cell receptor beta chains reported below all come from one sample, sequenced in a study of response to subunit inactivated influenza vaccine. TCRdb re-derived calls from the RT-PCR reads in MiXCR, one entry per CDR3 protein. Of 650,000 to 800,000 distinct CDR3 sequences listed, approximately 17% are singletons. Sequenced here: PBMCs from blood, sampled roughly 5 days after vaccination. These receptor sequences come from a man aged 50-60 years who received an inactivated influenza vaccine.

The V and J genes are TRBV28 and TRBJ2-1; possible D gene TRBD1, 6 bases. The CDR3 has 22 amino acids. Trimming pared 1 base from V and 4 bases from J, leaving 32 bases between. CDR1 is MDHEN, CDR2 SYDVKM, per germline. CDR3 bases: TGTGCCAGCAGTTTATCCCTCCACAGGGTTGGGGCCGATGGAGTGGGATACAATGAGCAGTTCTTC. Residues: CASSLSLHRVGADGVGYNEQFF.

J is TRBJ1-5 and V is TRBV4-2; D gene ambiguous. The CDR3 spans 16 residues. Trimming took 0 bases from V and 2 from J, leaving 11 bases between them. In germline, CDR1 is LGHNA, CDR2 YNFKEQ. The CDR3, as DNA: TGTGCCAGCAGCCAAGATTGGACGACGGGCAATCAGCCCCAGCATTTT. This translates into CASSQDWTTGNQPQHF.

This clonotype has only a few counts. This chain links TRBV10-2 with TRBJ2-2; D remains ambiguous. Trimming pared 6 bases from V and 3 bases from J, leaving 8 bases between. Germline-derived CDR1 and CDR2 are WSHSY and SAAADI. The CDR3 sequence is 13 residues long. In nucleotides, the CDR3 is TGCGCCAGCAGGGAAGATTACACCGGGGAGCTGTTTTTT. Its translation: CASREDYTGELFF.

This clonotype was detected a few times. This chain uses TRBV28 with TRBJ2-1, with D tentatively TRBD1 or TRBD2 (6 bases each). The germline gives CDR1 MDHEN, CDR2 SYDVKM. V lost 4 bases to trimming and J lost 4 bases, with 20 bases between them. This CDR3 comprises 17 residues. The CDR3 bases are TGTGCCAGCAGTTCACCCGTGGCAGGGGAGGATTACAATGAGCAGTTCTTC. This gives the protein CASSSPVAGEDYNEQFF.

The chain uses TRBV19 and TRBJ1-4; the D gene is possibly TRBD1 (5 bases). The CDR3 has 15 amino acids. V dropped 5 bases and J dropped 3 bases, with 13 bases sitting between them. Germline V gene lookup returns CDR1 LNHDA and CDR2 SQIVND (reference sequence). DNA of the CDR3: TGTGCCAGTAGTCCCGGGGCTACAGCTAATGAAAAACTGTTTTTT. This translates into CASSPGATANEKLFF.

The gene calls are TRBV12-3 or TRBV12-4 and TRBJ1-2; D not certain. V lost 6 bases to trimming and J lost 1 base, with 9 bases between them. This CDR3 region has 13 residues. CDR3 amino acids: CASRTTDNYGYTF. CDR3 bases: TGTGCCAGCAGGACGACCGATAACTATGGCTACACCTTC.

V and J are TRBV24-1 and TRBJ2-3, with 7 nucleotides matching TRBD1. The CDR3 contains 16 residues. Germline loops: CDR1 KGHDR, CDR2 SFDVKD. V lost 2 bases to trimming and J lost 4 bases; unmatched junction nucleotides: 8. CDR3 sequence: CATSDSDRTGADTQYF. CDR3 nucleotide sequence: TGTGCCACCAGTGATTCAGACCGGACAGGTGCAGATACGCAGTATTTT.

This chain joins TRBV3-1 and TRBJ1-3; D not resolved. The V end lost 0 bases, the J end lost 6 bases, and 15 bases lay between the germline ends. The germline V gene has CDR1 LGHDT and CDR2 YNNKEL (reference sequence). The CDR3 extends over 16 amino acids. In DNA, the CDR3 is TGTGCCAGCAGCCAAGATATTCGGGGTTTGGAAAACACCATATATTTT. Protein: CASSQDIRGLENTIYF.

J is TRBJ1-1 and V is TRBV6-5; no reliable D call. V lost 0 bases and J lost 3, with 8 bases in between. Germline V gives CDR1 MNHEY, CDR2 SVGAGI. The CDR3 has 14 residues. In DNA form, the CDR3 reads TGTGCCAGCAGTTACTCGGCAGACCACACTGAAGCTTTCTTT. Its protein is CASSYSADHTEAFF.

The J gene is TRBJ2-1, the V gene TRBV6-1; unclear D gene. The CDR3 loop spans 16 amino acids. Trimming shortened V by 4 bases and J by 2 bases, and 15 bases separated the two germline ends. Germline CDR1 reads MNHNS; CDR2 reads SASEGT. The chain's CDR3 is CASSAFRVNPYNEQFF. CDR3 sequence (DNA): TGTGCCAGCAGTGCCTTTCGGGTAAACCCCTACAATGAGCAGTTCTTC.

This clonotype has a single count. This sequence joins TRBV6-1 and TRBJ2-5, with 12 positions matching TRBD2. Looked up from germline, CDR1 is MNHNS and CDR2 is SASEGT. The CDR3 totals 18 residues. The trim removed 8 bases at V and 4 bases at J, leaving 17 bases unmatched. The DNA of the CDR3 is TGTGCCAGCGGTAGAGGGACTAGCGGGCCCATGCTGGGAGAGACCCAGTACTTC. Its protein product is CASGRGTSGPMLGETQYF.

V gene TRBV28 combines with J gene TRBJ2-3, with D unclear. Germline CDR1 MDHEN, CDR2 SYDVKM. This CDR3 region has 17 residues. V gave up 6 bases and J gave up 1 base, with 20 bases separating them. CDR3 in amino acids: CASSQPRYRAGTDTQYF. For the CDR3, the DNA is TGTGCCAGCAGCCAGCCGCGATATAGGGCAGGCACAGATACGCAGTATTTT. Drawing the rest from reference TRBV28 and TRBJ2-3, the complete variable domain is DVKVTQSSRYLVKRTGEKVFLECVQDMDHENMFWYRQDPGLGLRLIYFSYDVKMKEKGDIPEGYSVSREKKERFSLILESASTNQTSMYLCASSQPRYRAGTDTQYFGPGTRLTVL.

The rearrangement links TRBV28 to TRBJ1-2; perhaps TRBD1 as D (6 bases). V gave up 10 bases and J gave up 2 bases, with 8 bases separating them. Germline CDR1 reads MDHEN; CDR2 reads SYDVKM. The CDR3 covers 11 residues. CDR3 protein: CATDSNYGYTF. The CDR3 nucleotides are TGTGCCACGGACAGCAACTATGGCTACACCTTC.

The chain uses TRBV6-2 or TRBV6-3 and TRBJ2-7; D call uncertain. Per the germline V gene, CDR1 is MNHEY and CDR2 is SVGEGT. This CDR3 comprises 14 residues. V lost 2 bases and J 5 bases, leaving 13 bases between the germline ends. Here the CDR3 reads CASSYRGSGHEQYF. As DNA, the CDR3 is TGTGCCAGCAGTTACCGAGGCTCGGGCCACGAGCAGTACTTC.

This clonotype was counted a few times. The rearrangement links TRBV7-8 to TRBJ2-1; D tentatively fits TRBD1 or TRBD2 (6 bases each). Germline CDR1 SGHVS, CDR2 FQNEAQ. The V end was cut by 4 bases, the J end by 12 bases, with 16 bases between. The CDR3 extends over 13 amino acids. The CDR3 bases are TGTGCCAGCAGCTCAGGGGAAAGGAGGGTGCAGTTCTTC. Translation gives CASSSGERRVQFF.

This clonotype appeared a few times. The chain combines TRBV5-1 with TRBJ2-6; weak D call: TRBD1 (5 bases). This CDR3 region has 20 residues. Trimming left V 3 bases short and J 0 bases short, with 22 bases between. From germline, CDR1 is SGHRS and CDR2 YFSETQ. The CDR3 spells CASSSFFPTDIISGANVLTF. CDR3 in DNA: TGCGCCAGCAGCTCCTTCTTCCCGACAGATATCATCTCTGGGGCCAACGTCCTGACTTTC.

The chain recombines TRBV15 with TRBJ2-7, with 7 positions matching TRBD1. In germline, CDR1 is LNHNV, CDR2 YYDKDF (reference sequence). The V gene end was trimmed by 1 base and the J gene end by 3 bases; junction bases not matched to a gene: 3. The CDR3 is made up of 14 amino acids. CDR3: CATSRAGQIYEQYF. The CDR3 bases are TGTGCCACCAGCAGAGCGGGACAGATCTACGAGCAGTACTTC.

This clonotype has a count of ten or more. The chain links TRBV20-1 to TRBJ2-7, with 11 positions matching TRBD2. Germline V gene sequence: CDR1 DFQATT, CDR2 SNEGSKA (reference sequence). The CDR3 totals 17 residues. The V segment lost 4 bases and the J segment 7 bases; nucleotides outside the gene matches: 18. The CDR3 nucleotides are TGCAGTGCTACGACCCGCTGGGGACTAGCGGCCGGGACTGAGCAGTACTTC. Amino acids: CSATTRWGLAAGTEQYF.

The rearrangement joins TRBV20-1 to TRBJ2-7, with 7 nucleotides matching TRBD1. CDR1 is DFQATT and CDR2 is SNEGSKA in the germline V gene (reference sequence). V was pared by 7 bases and J by 2 bases, with 8 bases of the junction left unmatched. The CDR3 has 13 residues. CDR3 amino acids: CSGKTGTAYEQYF. CDR3 nucleotides: TGCAGTGGGAAAACCGGGACAGCCTACGAGCAGTACTTC.

This clonotype was counted many times. This chain uses TRBV20-1 with TRBJ1-4, with a tentative D call TRBD1 (5 bases). The V gene's germline CDR1 is DFQATT and CDR2 SNEGSKA (reference sequence). The V end lost 0 bases, the J end lost 5 bases, and 13 bases lay between the germline ends. CDR3 length: 15 residues. CDR3 DNA sequence: TGCAGTGCTAGAGATTTCCGGGGGTGGAATGAAAAACTGTTTTTT. Translating it yields CSARDFRGWNEKLFF.